These T cell receptor beta chains were read from a single sample in a study of cytomegalovirus exposure and HLA in healthy donors. The method was immunoSEQ multiplex PCR; TCRdb's version includes in-frame clones alone and lacks a portion of them. The table records just over 200,000 clones, 82% of them present only once. The specimen was PBMCs. Receptors were obtained from a woman in her 40s in good health and CMV-seronegative. Each CDR3 is given with its conserved first and last residue. Each record gives: V gene, J gene, D gene, clone size, CDR3 protein, CDR3 DNA. The D gene is left open where the match is weak. Clone size is given for some rows only: seen once, a few or many times, or a class if the clone is expanded.

V gene: TRBV27; J gene: TRBJ2-7; D gene: TRBD1; clone size: NA; CDR3 protein: CASKRQGSLGYEQYF; CDR3 DNA: TGTGCCAGCAAAAGACAGGGCTCCCTTGGCTACGAGCAGTACTTC
V gene: TRBV10-1; J gene: TRBJ2-1; D gene: NA; clone size: once; CDR3 protein: CASSGSSYNEQFF; CDR3 DNA: TGCGCCAGCAGCGGGAGCTCCTACAATGAGCAGTTCTTC
V gene: TRBV4-3; J gene: TRBJ2-5; D gene: NA; clone size: NA; CDR3 protein: CASSQPGSPSGETQYF; CDR3 DNA: TGCGCCAGCAGCCAACCGGGGAGCCCTTCCGGAGAGACCCAGTACTTC
V gene: TRBV7-3; J gene: TRBJ2-7; D gene: TRBD1; clone size: NA; CDR3 protein: CASSSSGQLSSYEQYF; CDR3 DNA: TGTGCCAGCAGCTCATCGGGACAGTTGAGCTCCTACGAGCAGTACTTC
V gene: TRBV2; J gene: TRBJ1-1; D gene: NA; clone size: NA; CDR3 protein: CASRSQGNTEAFF; CDR3 DNA: TGTGCCAGCAGATCACAGGGGAACACTGAAGCTTTCTTT
V gene: TRBV6-1; J gene: TRBJ2-3; D gene: TRBD1; clone size: NA; CDR3 protein: CASSGTGGWSTDTQYF; CDR3 DNA: TGTGCCAGCAGTGGTACAGGGGGGTGGAGCACAGATACGCAGTATTTT
V gene: TRBV21-1; J gene: TRBJ2-1; D gene: NA; clone size: few; CDR3 protein: CASSNGTSGRLGRGEQFF; CDR3 DNA: TGTGCCAGCAGCAACGGGACTAGCGGGAGATTGGGGCGAGGTGAGCAGTTCTTC
V gene: TRBV30; J gene: TRBJ1-6; D gene: NA; clone size: NA; CDR3 protein: CAWREDYNSPLHF; CDR3 DNA: TGTGCCTGGCGGGAGGACTATAATTCACCCCTCCACTTT
V gene: TRBV30; J gene: TRBJ1-1; D gene: TRBD1; clone size: NA; CDR3 protein: CAWRIQGENTEAFF; CDR3 DNA: TGTGCCTGGAGAATACAGGGGGAGAACACTGAAGCTTTCTTT
V gene: TRBV18; J gene: TRBJ2-3; D gene: NA; clone size: NA; CDR3 protein: CASSYRGSATDTQYF; CDR3 DNA: TGTGCCAGCTCCTACCGAGGGTCTGCCACAGATACGCAGTATTTT
V gene: TRBV30; J gene: TRBJ1-2; D gene: TRBD1; clone size: NA; CDR3 protein: CAEDRGLNYGYTF; CDR3 DNA: TGTGCCGAAGACAGGGGGTTGAACTATGGCTACACCTTC
V gene: TRBV19; J gene: TRBJ2-2; D gene: TRBD1; clone size: few; CDR3 protein: CASSTGGGWVTGELFF; CDR3 DNA: TGTGCCAGTAGTACAGGGGGCGGATGGGTCACCGGGGAGCTGTTTTTT
V gene: TRBV5-1; J gene: TRBJ2-3; D gene: TRBD2; clone size: NA; CDR3 protein: CASSPWTSGDTDTQYF; CDR3 DNA: TGCGCCAGCAGCCCCTGGACTAGCGGCGACACAGATACGCAGTATTTT
V gene: TRBV7-2; J gene: TRBJ1-4; D gene: NA; clone size: NA; CDR3 protein: CASSLFGRVNEKLFF; CDR3 DNA: TGTGCCAGCAGCTTATTCGGGAGGGTGAATGAAAAACTGTTTTTT
V gene: TRBV2; J gene: TRBJ2-5; D gene: NA; clone size: NA; CDR3 protein: CASSQVSWQETQYF; CDR3 DNA: TGTGCCAGCAGCCAGGTGTCCTGGCAAGAGACCCAGTACTTC
V gene: TRBV7-6; J gene: TRBJ2-2; D gene: NA; clone size: NA; CDR3 protein: CASSPIPNTGELFF; CDR3 DNA: TGTGCCAGCAGCCCCATTCCGAACACCGGGGAGCTGTTTTTT
V gene: TRBV18; J gene: TRBJ1-5; D gene: TRBD1; clone size: NA; CDR3 protein: CASSPRDSNNQPQHF; CDR3 DNA: TGTGCCAGCTCACCACGGGACAGTAACAATCAGCCCCAGCATTTT
V gene: TRBV6-5; J gene: TRBJ1-2; D gene: TRBD1; clone size: once; CDR3 protein: CASSYRDRNNGYTF; CDR3 DNA: TGTGCCAGCAGTTACCGGGACAGGAATAATGGCTACACCTTC
V gene: TRBV2; J gene: TRBJ1-2; D gene: TRBD1; clone size: NA; CDR3 protein: CASSNLGQGTGYTF; CDR3 DNA: TGTGCCAGCAGTAACCTAGGACAGGGGACTGGCTACACCTTC
V gene: TRBV4-1; J gene: TRBJ1-2; D gene: NA; clone size: NA; CDR3 protein: CASSQVRQGYGYTF; CDR3 DNA: TGCGCCAGCAGCCAAGTACGGCAGGGGTATGGCTACACCTTC
V gene: TRBV5-1; J gene: TRBJ1-3; D gene: TRBD1; clone size: few; CDR3 protein: CASAQGSGNTIYF; CDR3 DNA: TGCGCCAGCGCACAGGGGTCTGGAAACACCATATATTTT
V gene: TRBV18; J gene: TRBJ2-2; D gene: NA; clone size: few; CDR3 protein: CASCGVNTGELFF; CDR3 DNA: TGTGCCAGCTGCGGAGTGAACACCGGGGAGCTGTTTTTT
V gene: TRBV10-3; J gene: TRBJ1-1; D gene: TRBD1; clone size: few; CDR3 protein: CAISTGTGGPNTEAFF; CDR3 DNA: TGTGCCATCAGTACCGGGACAGGGGGTCCGAACACTGAAGCTTTCTTT
V gene: TRBV29-1; J gene: TRBJ1-2; D gene: TRBD1; clone size: NA; CDR3 protein: CSVERSRGHYGYTF; CDR3 DNA: TGCAGCGTTGAAAGGAGCAGGGGGCACTATGGCTACACCTTC
V gene: TRBV2; J gene: TRBJ2-7; D gene: TRBD2; clone size: NA; CDR3 protein: CASSDTSGLETYF; CDR3 DNA: TGTGCCAGCAGCGATACTAGCGGGTTAGAGACGTACTTC
V gene: TRBV7-2; J gene: TRBJ1-4; D gene: NA; clone size: NA; CDR3 protein: CASSYSSPNEKLFF; CDR3 DNA: TGTGCCAGCAGCTACTCATCCCCTAATGAAAAACTGTTTTTT
V gene: TRBV19; J gene: TRBJ2-7; D gene: TRBD1; clone size: NA; CDR3 protein: CASSPGTGGSYEQYF; CDR3 DNA: TGTGCCAGTAGTCCTGGGACAGGGGGGTCCTACGAGCAGTACTTC
V gene: TRBV5-1; J gene: TRBJ1-4; D gene: NA; clone size: NA; CDR3 protein: CASSLANGVQELFF; CDR3 DNA: TGCGCCAGCAGCTTGGCCAACGGGGTCCAGGAACTGTTTTTT
V gene: TRBV5-8; J gene: TRBJ1-1; D gene: NA; clone size: NA; CDR3 protein: CASSSYLGTPNTEAFF; CDR3 DNA: TGTGCCAGCAGCTCTTACCTCGGGACACCGAACACTGAAGCTTTCTTT
V gene: TRBV27; J gene: TRBJ1-1; D gene: TRBD1; clone size: NA; CDR3 protein: CASSLSRRGLSTEAFF; CDR3 DNA: TGTGCCAGCAGTTTATCGCGGAGGGGGCTTAGCACTGAAGCTTTCTTT
V gene: TRBV4-1; J gene: TRBJ2-7; D gene: TRBD2; clone size: NA; CDR3 protein: CASSQEVLAVAYEQYF; CDR3 DNA: TGCGCCAGCAGCCAAGAGGTGCTAGCGGTGGCCTACGAGCAGTACTTC
V gene: TRBV7-3; J gene: TRBJ2-2; D gene: TRBD2; clone size: NA; CDR3 protein: CASSPSSSGRGTGELFF; CDR3 DNA: TGTGCCAGCAGCCCGTCGAGTAGCGGGAGGGGCACCGGGGAGCTGTTTTTT
V gene: TRBV19; J gene: TRBJ2-7; D gene: NA; clone size: NA; CDR3 protein: CASSTLLTWGRSDYEQYF; CDR3 DNA: TGTGCCAGTAGTACGCTCCTTACATGGGGCAGGTCGGACTACGAGCAGTACTTC
V gene: TRBV7-9; J gene: TRBJ2-7; D gene: TRBD2; clone size: NA; CDR3 protein: CASRETSGTDEQYF; CDR3 DNA: TGTGCCAGCAGGGAGACTAGCGGGACCGACGAGCAGTACTTC
V gene: TRBV5-1; J gene: TRBJ2-7; D gene: TRBD1; clone size: NA; CDR3 protein: CASRSLGQGRLNPYEQYF; CDR3 DNA: TGCGCCAGCAGATCTCTGGGACAGGGGAGATTGAACCCCTACGAGCAGTACTTC
V gene: TRBV27; J gene: TRBJ1-1; D gene: TRBD1; clone size: few; CDR3 protein: CASSLGTGGTEAFF; CDR3 DNA: TGTGCCAGCAGTTTAGGGACAGGGGGAACTGAAGCTTTCTTT
V gene: TRBV5-1; J gene: TRBJ1-1; D gene: TRBD1; clone size: NA; CDR3 protein: CASSLGGITEAFF; CDR3 DNA: TGCGCCAGCAGTCTAGGGGGCATCACTGAAGCTTTCTTT
V gene: TRBV11-2; J gene: TRBJ2-7; D gene: TRBD1; clone size: NA; CDR3 protein: CASSFRTGYYEQYF; CDR3 DNA: TGTGCCAGCAGCTTTCGGACAGGGTACTACGAGCAGTACTTC
V gene: TRBV2; J gene: TRBJ1-2; D gene: NA; clone size: few; CDR3 protein: CASSLGQGYGYTF; CDR3 DNA: TGTGCCAGCAGTCTGGGGCAGGGCTATGGCTACACCTTC
V gene: TRBV2; J gene: TRBJ1-2; D gene: NA; clone size: NA; CDR3 protein: CASRAGLEAFYGYTF; CDR3 DNA: TGTGCCAGCAGGGCGGGACTGGAAGCTTTCTATGGCTACACCTTC
V gene: TRBV10-1; J gene: TRBJ2-3; D gene: TRBD2; clone size: NA; CDR3 protein: CASSDTTSGGDTQYF; CDR3 DNA: TGCGCCAGCAGTGATACGACTAGCGGGGGAGATACGCAGTATTTT
V gene: TRBV27; J gene: TRBJ2-7; D gene: NA; clone size: NA; CDR3 protein: CASSLWFGSYEQYF; CDR3 DNA: TGTGCCAGCAGTTTATGGTTCGGGTCCTACGAGCAGTACTTC
V gene: TRBV9; J gene: TRBJ2-5; D gene: TRBD1; clone size: NA; CDR3 protein: CASSAEQGMETQYF; CDR3 DNA: TGTGCCAGCAGCGCAGAACAGGGGATGGAGACCCAGTACTTC
V gene: TRBV27; J gene: TRBJ2-7; D gene: TRBD1; clone size: NA; CDR3 protein: CASGLTGISYEQYF; CDR3 DNA: TGTGCCAGTGGACTGACAGGGATCTCCTACGAGCAGTACTTC